This T cell receptor beta chain stems from a study of breast tumors, draining lymph nodes, adjacent tissues. TCRdb re-analysed the multiplex PCR reads in MiXCR, keeping a single row per CDR3 protein. Altogether under 350,000 distinct CDR3 sequences are present, 30% being singletons, with the ten largest covering about 1.2%. This clonotype has more than one count but fewer than ten. Its antigen is undetermined. Since a much larger clone is just one base distant, this may be a read error. Findings of the study overall: Tumor TCR diversity was below lymph nodes but above nontumor tissue. The lymph node origin of tumor T cells was framed as consistent with a hypothesis, not demonstrated. The data were judged consistent with most tumor T cells coming from lymph node and expanding in tumor. Luminal-like breast cancer showed significantly greater tumor-nontumor repertoire similarity than basal-like breast cancer did.

Breast cancer patients provided tissue from their axillary draining lymph nodes. The V gene's germline CDR1 is SGHRS and CDR2 YFSETQ. The CDR3 totals 14 residues. Deletions cut 0 bases from V and 10 bases from J, with 14 bases between. Sequencing was performed on axillary lymph node tissue. The chain joins TRBV5-1 to TRBJ1-5, with D perhaps TRBD1 (5 bases). The sequence came from a female donor with breast cancer. Some clones in this sample may be carry-over from other donors' samples. CDR3 amino acids: CASSLGGGRHPQHF. The CDR3 coding sequence is TGCGCCAGCAGCTTGGGCGGGGGTCGGCACCCCCAGCATTTT.